One sample yielded the 29 T cell receptor beta chains listed below, sequenced in a study of cytomegalovirus exposure and HLA in healthy donors. The PCR made use of 60 Vbeta and 13 Jbeta primers. The data were produced by immunoSEQ multiplex PCR, yet TCRdb's version contains in-frame clones alone and is incomplete. The data contain about 130,000 clones, more than 80% of them singletons. The material sequenced was PBMCs. The receptors come from a woman aged 40-49 years in good health and CMV-seropositive.

This chain links TRBV7-9 with TRBJ2-3, with 10 bases lining up with TRBD2. Germline V gene data show CDR1 as SEHNR and CDR2 as FQNEAQ (reference sequence). CDR3 length: 16 amino acids. Germline trimming cut 4 bases from V and 5 bases from J; bases unmatched to any gene: 9. In DNA, the CDR3 is TGTGCCAGCAGCTCGAGACTAGCGGGTTTGGTAGATACGCAGTATTTT. It yields the protein CASSSRLAGLVDTQYF.

This chain joins TRBV9 and TRBJ1-1; 8 nucleotides line up with TRBD1. The CDR3 runs 15 residues. V was pared by 3 bases and J by 7 bases, with 11 bases of the junction left unmatched. Germline V CDR1 and CDR2: SGDLS, YYNGEE. CDR3 protein: CASSAAGGLFNEAFF. The CDR3 DNA reads TGTGCCAGCAGCGCCGCAGGGGGCCTCTTCAATGAAGCTTTCTTT.

The genes are TRBV6-1 and TRBJ2-7, with a tentative D call TRBD2 (5 bases). There are 14 residues in the CDR3. The V gene lost 7 bases and the J gene lost 6 bases, with 19 bases spanning the gap. Per germline, CDR1 MNHNS and CDR2 SASEGT. The CDR3 is CASTSMGAWGEQYF. CDR3 coding DNA: TGTGCCAGCACCTCCATGGGAGCATGGGGCGAGCAGTACTTC.

This clone was seen a few times. One junction end disagrees with the germline gene, perhaps due to a read error. DNA of the CDR3: TGTGCTAGCAGCTTAGCTAGCGGGGGGCACAATGAGCAGTTCTTC. Amino acid sequence: CASSLASGGHNEQFF. V usage is TRBV7-7 and J usage is TRBJ2-1; 11 bases are shared with TRBD2. CDR1 SSHAT and CDR2 FNYEAQ come from the germline V gene (reference sequence). The CDR3 loop spans 15 amino acids.

The rearrangement links TRBV6-1 to TRBJ1-2; D is unclear. Germline V lookup: CDR1 MNHNS, CDR2 SASEGT. V shed 7 bases and J shed 6 bases, with 18 bases lying between them. The length of the CDR3 is 14 residues. The CDR3 loop reads CASKPSGPLDGYTF. The CDR3 coding sequence is TGTGCCAGCAAACCCTCCGGTCCTCTGGATGGCTACACCTTC.

This clone has a handful of counts. V usage is TRBV6-5 and J usage is TRBJ2-1, with D possibly being TRBD1 (7 bases). The length of the CDR3 is 16 residues. The V end lost 1 base, the J end lost 8 bases, and 18 bases lay between the germline ends. The V gene's germline CDR1 is MNHEY and CDR2 SVGAGI. Written as DNA, the CDR3 is TGTGCCAGCAGTTACTGGAGGGACAGTCCTTATGATGAGCAGTTCTTC. This codes for CASSYWRDSPYDEQFF.

This chain connects TRBV9 to TRBJ1-6; D is perhaps TRBD1 (6 bases). Germline V gene lookup returns CDR1 SGDLS and CDR2 YYNGEE. This CDR3 is built from 16 residues. Trimming took off 3 bases at V and 0 bases at J, with 10 bases between the two ends. As DNA, the CDR3 is TGTGCCAGCAGCGACGACAGGAGCTCCTATAATTCACCCCTCCACTTT. This gives the protein CASSDDRSSYNSPLHF.

The V call is TRBV5-6, the J call TRBJ1-5; D is unresolved. The CDR3 runs to 15 residues. The V end was cut by 5 bases, the J end by 1 base, with 13 bases between. Germline V CDR1 and CDR2: SGHDT, YYEEEE. The CDR3 coding sequence is TGTGCCAGCAGAAGGCGGGGTTTCAGCAATCAGCCCCAGCATTTT. Translation: CASRRRGFSNQPQHF.

The rearrangement links TRBV19 to TRBJ2-3; D possibly corresponds to TRBD2 (6 bases). Germline-derived CDR1 and CDR2 are LNHDA and SQIVND (reference sequence). Trimming took 4 bases from V and 3 from J, leaving 23 bases between them. This CDR3 region has 18 residues. CDR3 sequence (DNA): TGTGCCAGTAGTACCACACCACGGTCGATAGGGAGGACAGATACGCAGTATTTT. Protein sequence: CASSTTPRSIGRTDTQYF. The full variable domain, in which reference TRBV19 and TRBJ2-3 provide the parts outside the CDR3, is DGGITQSPKYLFRKEGQNVTLSCEQNLNHDAMYWYRQDPGQGLRLIYYSQIVNDFQKGDIAEGYSVSREKKESFPLTVTSAQKNPTAFYLCASSTTPRSIGRTDTQYFGPGTRLTVL.

V usage is TRBV5-1 and J usage is TRBJ1-5; weak D call: TRBD1 (5 bases). The CDR3 covers 16 residues. The germline V and J ends were trimmed by 4 bases and 4 bases, with 18 bases remaining between them. The germline V gene encodes CDR1 SGHRS and CDR2 YFSETQ. CDR3 bases: TGCGCCAGCAGCCCGAGTGGGGCGGAGGGGAATCAGCCCCAGCATTTT. Protein: CASSPSGAEGNQPQHF.

The J gene is TRBJ2-1, the V gene TRBV5-1, with TRBD1 as a possible D gene (5 bases). Germline CDR1 reads SGHRS; CDR2 reads YFSETQ. V was trimmed by 0 bases and J by 10 bases, leaving 14 bases between them. This CDR3 spans 14 amino acids. CDR3 coding DNA: TGCGCCAGCAGCTTGGCGATCAGGGTAGACGAGCAGTTCTTC. Translation: CASSLAIRVDEQFF.

This clone appeared a single time. This chain joins TRBV10-3 and TRBJ2-3; TRBD1 matches at 10 bases. This CDR3 spans 18 amino acids. The junction had 9 bases not matched to a gene; V was cut back by 3 bases and J by 0 bases. The germline V gene encodes CDR1 ENHRY and CDR2 SYGVKD. CDR3 coding DNA: TGTGCCATCAGTGACGTTTTTGGACAGGGGGGAAGCACAGATACGCAGTATTTT. It translates to CAISDVFGQGGSTDTQYF.

The CDR3 DNA reads as TGTGCCAGCAGAGCCGGGACAACGGTTTATAATTCACCCCTCCACTTT. Its protein is CASRAGTTVYNSPLHF. This rearrangement joins TRBV4-2 to TRBJ1-6; maybe TRBD1 (6 bases). Trimming cost V 6 bases and J 4 bases, with 16 bases left between them. There are 16 residues in the CDR3. Per germline, CDR1 LGHNA and CDR2 YNFKEQ.

This sequence joins TRBV18 and TRBJ2-7; 9 bases fit TRBD2. The J segment lost 2 bases and the V segment lost 5 bases, leaving 4 bases of the junction unmatched. Looked up from germline, CDR1 is KGHSH and CDR2 is LQKENI. This CDR3 has 14 residues. CDR3 sequence (DNA): TGTGCCAGCTCAGGAGCGGGGGGCCCCTACGAGCAGTACTTC. Its protein is CASSGAGGPYEQYF. Together with reference TRBV18 and TRBJ2-7, the CDR3 gives the full variable domain: NAGVMQNPRHLVRRRGQEARLRCSPMKGHSHVYWYRQLPEEGLKFMVYLQKENIIDESGMPKERFSAEFPKEGPSILRIQQVVRGDSAAYFCASSGAGGPYEQYFGPGTRLTVT.

V and J are TRBV4-3 and TRBJ2-1, with 10 bases that match TRBD2. The CDR3 has 17 residues. Germline CDR1 LGHNA, CDR2 YSLEER. The J segment lost 1 base and the V segment lost 2 bases, leaving 5 bases of the junction unmatched. The CDR3 region is CASSQTTSGISYNEQFF. In nucleotides, the CDR3 is TGCGCCAGCAGCCAAACCACTAGCGGGATTTCCTACAATGAGCAGTTCTTC.

The chain has TRBV12-5 and TRBJ2-1; possibly TRBD1 for D (5 bases). The CDR3 loop spans 12 amino acids. CDR1 and CDR2 from the germline V gene are LGHNT and FRNRAP. The V gene lost 5 bases and the J gene lost 8 bases, with 10 bases spanning the gap. CDR3 sequence (DNA): TGTGCTAGTGGTAGGGGTTCCGATGAGCAGTTCTTC. Encoded protein: CASGRGSDEQFF.

Only a few counts were recorded for this clone. The chain links TRBV7-2 to TRBJ2-5; the D gene is possibly TRBD1 (6 bases). Germline V CDR1 and CDR2: SGHTA, FQGNSA. V was clipped by 2 bases and J by 2 bases, with 12 bases between them. CDR3 length: 15 residues. CDR3 region: CASSLFPDRQETQYF. The CDR3 nucleotides read TGTGCCAGCAGCTTATTTCCGGACAGACAAGAGACCCAGTACTTC.

In this sample, this clone turned up a few times. The chain joins TRBV6-5 to TRBJ1-2; the match to TRBD1 covers 7 bases. V lost 5 bases, J lost 1 base, and 4 bases stayed unmatched. The CDR3 totals 14 residues. Per the germline V gene, CDR1 is MNHEY and CDR2 is SVGAGI. The CDR3, as DNA: TGTGCCAGCAGTCTGGGACAGCTTAACTATGGCTACACCTTC. This translates into CASSLGQLNYGYTF.

This clone has only a few counts. The chain couples TRBV6-1 to TRBJ1-2, with D tentatively TRBD1 (5 bases). The CDR3 loop spans 15 amino acids. Trimming removed 7 bases at V and 5 bases at J, with 20 bases between. Germline loops: CDR1 MNHNS, CDR2 SASEGT. The CDR3 region is CASTNWGSFGYGYTF. The CDR3 DNA follows: TGTGCCAGCACAAACTGGGGCAGTTTCGGATATGGCTACACCTTC.

V is TRBV7-9 and J is TRBJ1-3; no clear D gene. CDR1 and CDR2 (germline): SEHNR, FQNEAQ (reference sequence). This CDR3 spans 12 amino acids. V was clipped by 5 bases and J by 4 bases, with 6 bases between them. The CDR3 region is CASSAQGNTIYF. For the CDR3, the DNA is TGTGCCAGCAGCGCCCAGGGAAACACCATATATTTT.

This sequence joins TRBV4-2 and TRBJ1-4, with D possibly TRBD1 on 6 matching bases. The CDR3 consists of 14 residues. Germline V gives CDR1 LGHNA, CDR2 YNFKEQ. Trimming removed 3 bases from V and 6 bases from J, with 11 bases in between. The DNA of the CDR3 is TGTGCCAGCAGCCAGAGGGGGGGCGATGAAAAACTGTTTTTT. Its translation: CASSQRGGDEKLFF.

As regards this clone: At one boundary the junction diverges from the germline segment, which might be a read error. V and J are TRBV5-1 and TRBJ2-5; TRBD1 agrees at 7 bases. The CDR3 totals 14 residues. Looked up from germline, CDR1 is SGHRS and CDR2 is YFSETQ. The CDR3 protein is CASSLARGSEAQYF. The CDR3 bases are TGCGCCAGCAGCTTAGCCAGGGGGTCAGAGGCCCAGTACTTC.

This chain uses TRBV19 with TRBJ1-2; D is unclear. Germline CDR1 LNHDA, CDR2 SQIVND (reference sequence). V was trimmed by 3 bases and J by 5 bases, leaving 4 bases between them. CDR3 size: 11 residues. The CDR3 nucleotides are TGTGCCAGTAGTATGAGGTATGGCTACACCTTC. This codes for CASSMRYGYTF.

V usage is TRBV7-8 and J usage is TRBJ1-1; D might be TRBD1 (6 bases). The germline V gene encodes CDR1 SGHVS and CDR2 FQNEAQ. V was clipped by 3 bases and J by 1 base, with 6 bases between them. The CDR3 extends over 13 amino acids. The CDR3 DNA is TGTGCCAGCAGCTTGGACAGGAACACTGAAGCTTTCTTT. Translated, it gives CASSLDRNTEAFF.

The chain joins TRBV19 to TRBJ1-1, with a weak D call TRBD1 (6 bases). Germline V gives CDR1 LNHDA, CDR2 SQIVND (reference sequence). CDR3 size: 13 residues. Trimming shortened V by 7 bases and J by 4 bases, and 13 bases separated the two germline ends. The CDR3 DNA follows: TGTGCCAGTAAAACAGGGCAGTTCACTGAAGCTTTCTTT. Protein product: CASKTGQFTEAFF.

This clone was recorded a few times. The chain uses TRBV6-5 and TRBJ1-1; unclear D gene. The V end lost 6 bases, the J end lost 5 bases, and 13 bases lay between the germline ends. CDR3 length: 13 residues. In germline, CDR1 is MNHEY, CDR2 SVGAGI. In nucleotides, the CDR3 is TGTGCCAGCAGGGGTTCCGGGTCAACTGAAGCTTTCTTT. Protein product: CASRGSGSTEAFF.

The rearrangement uses TRBV13 and TRBJ1-2, with 7 bases identical to TRBD1. This CDR3 comprises 15 residues. Germline V gene sequence: CDR1 PRHDT, CDR2 FYEKMQ (reference sequence). V gave up 4 bases and J gave up 6 bases; unmatched junction bases: 11. The CDR3, as DNA: TGTGCCAGCAGCTCTCGACAGGGACAAGCGCATGGCTACACCTTC. Translated, it gives CASSSRQGQAHGYTF.

CDR3 nucleotide sequence: TGTGCCTGGAAAGAACCGGGACACCTCGGAAACACCATATATTTT. It specifies CAWKEPGHLGNTIYF. This chain connects TRBV30 to TRBJ1-3, with a tentative D call TRBD1 (6 bases). The germline gives CDR1 GTSNPN, CDR2 SVGIG (reference sequence). V lost 4 bases and J 4 bases, leaving 17 bases between the germline ends. The CDR3 is 15 residues long. Variable domain in full (rest from reference TRBV30 and TRBJ1-3): SQTIHQWPATLVQPVGSPLSLECTVEGTSNPNLYWYRQAAGRGLQLLFYSVGIGQISSEVPQNLSASRPQDRQFILSSKKLLLSDSGFYLCAWKEPGHLGNTIYFGEGSWLTVV.

V usage is TRBV7-9 and J usage is TRBJ1-4, with 7 bases aligning to TRBD1. Germline lookup yields CDR1 SEHNR and CDR2 FQNEAQ (reference sequence). The CDR3 totals 15 residues. V shed 4 bases and J 3 bases; nucleotides not matched to a gene: 5. The CDR3 region has the DNA TGTGCCAGCAGCTCCACAGGGGAGGCTAATGAAAAACTGTTTTTT. As protein: CASSSTGEANEKLFF. The full variable domain, completed using reference TRBV7-9 and TRBJ1-4, is DTGVSQNPRHKITKRGQNVTFRCDPISEHNRLYWYRQTLGQGPEFLTYFQNEAQLEKSRLLSDRFSAERPKGSFSTLEIQRTEQGDSAMYLCASSSTGEANEKLFFGSGTQLSVL.